Given below is one T cell receptor beta chain in context. This CDR3 region has 15 residues. Trimming left V 2 bases short and J 4 bases short, with 12 bases between. Germline CDR1 SEHNR, CDR2 FQNEAQ (reference sequence). This sample was taken from a study of blood T cell repertoires in COVID-19. Study-wide background: PBMCs, B-cell-depleted T cells, or T cells provided the cDNA or gDNA that made up the material.

Using immunoSEQ multiplex PCR, the repertoire was profiled, and TCRdb retains in-frame clones only, with some absent. The top ten hold less than 2.5% of the sample, which has under 65,000 clones, approximately 88% seen once. This receptor was taken from a human donor in a cohort sampled during active COVID-19. The sequenced sample was peripheral blood. The J gene is TRBJ1-3, the V gene TRBV7-9; maybe TRBD1 (6 bases). The CDR3 is CASSLRQGPGNTIYF. The DNA of the CDR3 is TGTGCCAGCAGCTTACGGCAGGGGCCCGGAAACACCATATATTTT.